The 3 T cell receptor beta chains listed next were all sequenced from one sample in a study of blood T cell repertoires in COVID-19. Sequenced by immunoSEQ multiplex PCR; TCRdb stores in-frame clones only, minus some. The data contain around 87,000 clones, roughly nine tenths of them singletons. The sequencing input was peripheral blood. All receptors derive from a man aged 50-59 years with acute or convalescent COVID-19.

The chain uses TRBV19 and TRBJ1-1; the D gene is possibly TRBD1 (5 bases). The CDR3 totals 14 residues. The ends were cut back, 2 bases at V and 4 bases at J, with 11 bases in the middle. Germline CDR1 and CDR2: LNHDA and SQIVND (reference sequence). The CDR3 nucleotides are TGTGCCAGTAGTATATACGGGGGGGGCACTGAAGCTTTCTTT. As protein: CASSIYGGGTEAFF.

The J gene is TRBJ1-3, the V gene TRBV6-1, with D unresolved. Trimming left V 2 bases short and J 0 bases short, with 14 bases between. The germline gives CDR1 MNHNS, CDR2 SASEGT. CDR3 length: 17 residues. CDR3 DNA: TGTGCCAGCAGTGAATTGAGGTTGCGGGTCTCTGGAAACACCATATATTTT. Its protein is CASSELRLRVSGNTIYF.

The rearrangement joins TRBV6-5 to TRBJ2-1; the D is unclear. Germline CDR1 and CDR2: MNHEY and SVGAGI. This CDR3 is built from 15 residues. The V gene lost 0 bases and the J gene lost 4 bases, with 10 bases spanning the gap. CDR3 region: CASSYSITQYNEQFF. CDR3 DNA sequence: TGTGCCAGCAGTTACTCGATTACACAGTACAATGAGCAGTTCTTC.